The clone carrying this T cell receptor (beta chain) came up once. This entry comes from a study of blood T cell repertoires in COVID-19. Per germline, CDR1 SGHRS and CDR2 YFSETQ. The CDR3 is made up of 17 amino acids. With V trimmed by 0 bases and J by 7 bases, 8 bases remained unmatched. The protocol was immunoSEQ multiplex PCR, while the TCRdb copy is restricted to in-frame clones and leaves out a portion. In the table there are roughly 200,000 clones, roughly nine tenths of which are singletons. Source material: PBMCs or T cells enriched from blood (not recorded which). The rearrangement uses TRBV5-1 and TRBJ1-6; 9 bases fit TRBD1. The receptor was isolated from a woman aged 25 to 39 with acute COVID-19. CDR3 region: CASSLAVGQGVNSPLHF. In nucleotides, the CDR3 is TGCGCCAGCAGCTTGGCCGTGGGACAGGGTGTAAATTCACCCCTCCACTTT.